The source of this TCR beta chain is a study of long-term antiretroviral therapy in people with HIV. V dropped 4 bases and J dropped 4; count of bases not matched to a gene: 5. Germline lookup yields CDR1 SGHRS and CDR2 YFSETQ. CDR3 length: 14 amino acids. immunoSEQ v3.0 was run at survey level. Generated by immunoSEQ multiplex PCR, the TCRdb table keeps only in-frame clones and is missing some. Of about 38,000 clones listed, roughly 80% are singletons. The sequencing here drew on unsorted PBMCs, taken 1.5 years after starting antiretroviral therapy. V and J are TRBV5-1 and TRBJ1-5, with 7 bases lining up with TRBD1. The clonotype comes from a man younger than 30 with HIV. This chain's CDR3 is CASSEGQPNQPQHF. In DNA form, the CDR3 reads TGCGCCAGCAGCGAGGGACAGCCAAATCAGCCCCAGCATTTT.